What follows describes a single TCR beta chain. In this sample, this clone turned up a few times. The antigen this receptor binds is unknown. Qualities for individual bases were not recorded, and no much larger clone is one base off. This record comes from a study of cytomegalovirus exposure and HLA in healthy donors (dated by TCRdb to about 2017). Notes on the research overall: In an earlier analysis of 550 to 750 of the donors, roughly 300 Gb of sequence data and 90 million to 120 million unique TCR beta sequences from roughly 190 million T cells were reported. An early release that covered some 630 HLA-typed donors contained around 300 gigabases of sequencing data and 85 million to 100 million unique TCR sequences. Of the approximately 370 genotyped donors, less than 85% were placed in the genetic ancestry cluster associated with self-reported Caucasian donors. The aim of the study was to test whether cataloging public T cell receptors could identify signatures of past pathogen exposure. The study profiled the T cell repertoires of hundreds of subjects by immunosequencing and related them to cytomegalovirus serostatus. Along with the roughly 610-subject first cohort, a separate validation cohort of approximately 110 different subjects was used. High-throughput TCR immunosequencing, statistical association of individual TCRs with disease status, and machine learning were combined to predict cytomegalovirus infection status. A later analysis re-analyzed previously published TCR beta repertoires from 660 or so donors and added high-resolution HLA genotyping to study TCR occurrence patterns. In the later analysis, no new phenotypic data were used to find candidate immune exposures; instead, reliance was placed on TCR beta sequences and their occurrence across donors. In an earlier analysis of roughly 580 of the donors, high-throughput TCR beta sequencing was used to judge whether each TCR beta V gene segment behaved as functional or pseudogenic. Alongside the repertoire data, information on donor age, sex, ethnicity and CMV serostatus was compiled. A later genetic analysis used genome-wide SNP genotypes for about 60% of the 666 donors, treating that subset as a discovery cohort. All discovery cohort repertoires had been generated using a single sequencing platform. Both class I and class II loci were covered by HLA typing, at four-digit resolution. Typing coverage differed by locus: A, B, C, DRB1 and DQB1 were typed in roughly 620-630 donors, DQA1 in 500 to 550, DPA1 in 600 to 610, and DPB1 in roughly 470. Four to six DR-DQ haplotypes were handled as single units for association and clustering, since linkage in the cohort was strong. Among a few hundred genotyped donors of the cohort, an average of roughly 240,000 unique TCR beta nucleotide sequences were sequenced per donor, roughly a sixth of them non-productive. Study-wide conclusions, independent of this receptor: Because HLA typing was missing for some donors at each locus, association tests included only the typed subset. According to a later genetic analysis, donors in an Asian-associated ancestry cluster had fewer N-insertions in productive TCRs than the approximately 630-donor mean. Some IMGT-functional V segments, including TRBV6-2 and TRBV6-3, could not be distinguished by the 87-base-pair reads and were therefore excluded. In vitro tests confirmed that a few of the cytomegalovirus-associated TCR beta chains recognize cytomegalovirus antigens. V-gene and J-gene trimming of TCR beta chains was associated with a missense DCLRE1C variant in a later genetic analysis, and the association was replicated in an independent cohort. According to a later analysis, parvovirus B19, influenza, CMV and Epstein-Barr virus appeared linked to several top co-occurrence clusters. The classifier was reported to diagnose cytomegalovirus status with high specificity and sensitivity in both the original and validation cohorts. At a false discovery rate of 0.05, a later analysis linked 15,000 to 20,000 TCR beta sequences to specific HLA alleles. In a later analysis, HLA-associated TCR beta chains were found to be more clonally expanded and to have lower generation probabilities than equally common non-associated chains. When HLA alleles, especially DR and DQ, strongly co-occurred, TCR associations were difficult to assign to individual alleles. In a later analysis, the rate of TCR association differed among HLA loci, with DRB1 alleles having the most associated TCRs and HLA-C alleles having the fewest. In this cohort, only TCR beta chains were sequenced, and detectable features were limited by the absence of alpha or paired-chain data. Broadly in line with IMGT annotations, most TCR beta V segments showed up in productive rearrangements about 90% or about 30% of the time in an earlier analysis of 587 of the donors. Linkage disequilibrium might explain the correlated functional status among segregating V segments, but an unknown experimental factor could not be excluded. A further reported finding was that TCR beta sequences accurately predicted the HLA-A and HLA-B alleles for most subjects in the first cohort. The authors suggested that the approach could potentially be extended to other disease states and immunological phenotypes. Because counts were too low, 15 or so rarely observed V segments, including chromosome 9 orphons, were excluded from the earlier analysis of around 590 of the donors. Roughly uniform sequencing depth across donors was assumed in presence/absence analyses, although this assumption may not hold. A total of about 180 TCR beta chains were listed by the study as associated with cytomegalovirus. CMV serostatus was the only immune exposure information available for the cohort. Across donors, most TCR sequences were observed very rarely, whereas some public TCRs were present in many individuals. A group of highly shared sequence variants was considered likely to be a technical artifact of the sequencing pipeline. According to a later analysis, most CMV-associated TCR beta chains appeared to be HLA-restricted, and the HLA associations seemed to be driven largely by CMV exposure.

The library was produced with the immunoSEQ multiplex PCR assay. For the multiplex PCR, a mixture combining 60 forward primers for TCR Vbeta segments and 13 reverse primers for TCR Jbeta segments was used. A multiplex PCR assay on genomic DNA amplified the CDR3 region of rearranged TCR beta genes. Amplified TCR beta libraries were sequenced as 87-base-pair reads on the Illumina HiSeq System. The authors' pipeline ran thus. A later analysis tallied 80 million to 95 million unique TCR beta chains across the 650 to 750 repertoires, and around 12 million of those chains were shared by two or more donors. A nearest-neighbor algorithm error-corrected the raw reads and collapsed the reads into unique sequences, merging closely related sequences to remove PCR and sequencing errors. CDR3 sequences were aligned to IMGT reference sequences to assign V, D and J gene segments. Each retained sequence needed at least a six-nucleotide match to both a V gene segment and a J gene segment. Rearrangements were called productive when the CDR3 lacked stop codons and stayed in frame with V and J; all others were non-productive. Following IMGT convention, CDR3 was defined as the stretch from the second conserved V-encoded cysteine to the conserved J-encoded phenylalanine. In an earlier analysis of around 570 of the donors, sequences lacking an unambiguous match to a single V gene segment were excluded. In an earlier analysis of several hundred of the donors, a V segment was called functional when productive rearrangements were above 56.7%, and segregating when the standard deviation between donors exceeded 5%. To diagnose cytomegalovirus status from the catalog of TCR beta chain sequences, a statistical classification framework was built. V and J gene assignment, in a later analysis, came from comparing TCR nucleotide sequences with IMGT/GENE-DB human TR gene sequences. A later analysis assigned CDR3 sequences and most-parsimonious VDJ recombination scenarios with the TCRdist pipeline. In a later analysis, each TCR beta chain was defined by its CDR3 amino acid sequence together with its V-gene family, and reads without a unique V-gene family were excluded. As a way to deal with suspected cross-contamination and a sequencing artifact, a later analysis dropped 450 to 700 nucleotide sequences that were highly shared and had low generation probability. For each public chain, a later analysis derived a clonal expansion index from normalized ranks of inferred template counts within each repertoire. A later analysis computed generation probabilities with a VDJ recombination model fitted to out-of-frame rearrangements, and checked the results against IGoR. In a later analysis, hypergeometric tests were used to score TCR-TCR, TCR-HLA and TCR-CMV co-occurrence, with a repertoire-size bias correction applied to TCR pairs. A later analysis estimated false discovery rates by permuting HLA or CMV assignments 20 times. In a later analysis, co-occurring TCRs were grouped using DBSCAN, with TCRdist sequence similarity added in when clustering inside HLA-allele-positive subsets. For co-occurrence clustering, repertoires with fewer than 30,000 or more than 120,000 public chains were excluded, along with a handful of repertoires with anomalous nucleotide sharing. TCRdb provides this immuneACCESS table in a form limited to in-frame rearrangements. Some clones are lacking; in checked studies, under half of them reflect an unresolved V gene, and why the rest are absent is not known. The V and J calls and clone size are taken from that table; D and trimming were inferred from the DNA. For this sample the table gives under 200,000 clones, of which roughly 80% were detected only once. The ten largest clones capture more than 1.1% of the sample.

The germline V gene supplies CDR1 MGHRA and CDR2 YSYEKL. V is pruned by 0 bases and J by 4 bases, leaving 4 bases of the junction without a gene match. The CDR3 holds 16 amino acids from the cysteine to the phenylalanine. Only the CDR3 region is kept as DNA, spanning 48 bases read in frame from base 1. The cohort comprised under 700 healthy bone marrow donors. At the time of sampling, every cohort member was nominally healthy, though immune exposures that went unrecorded were likely present. The donor was CMV seronegative and was included in the group of about 350 seronegative cohort members. A peripheral blood sample was collected from each donor, and TCR beta sequencing was performed on peripheral blood mononuclear cells. Genomic DNA was extracted from the blood cell samples with the Qiagen DNeasy Blood Extraction Kit.

This clonotype originated in a woman aged 25-40 years in good health and CMV-seronegative. Specimen: PBMCs. The chain couples TRBV4-1 to TRBJ2-1; 9 bases in between match TRBD2. The DNA reads as follows: TGCGCCAGCAGCCAAGACGCGGGGGGGGTATACAATGAGCAGTTCTTC. Its translation reads: CASSQDAGGVYNEQFF.